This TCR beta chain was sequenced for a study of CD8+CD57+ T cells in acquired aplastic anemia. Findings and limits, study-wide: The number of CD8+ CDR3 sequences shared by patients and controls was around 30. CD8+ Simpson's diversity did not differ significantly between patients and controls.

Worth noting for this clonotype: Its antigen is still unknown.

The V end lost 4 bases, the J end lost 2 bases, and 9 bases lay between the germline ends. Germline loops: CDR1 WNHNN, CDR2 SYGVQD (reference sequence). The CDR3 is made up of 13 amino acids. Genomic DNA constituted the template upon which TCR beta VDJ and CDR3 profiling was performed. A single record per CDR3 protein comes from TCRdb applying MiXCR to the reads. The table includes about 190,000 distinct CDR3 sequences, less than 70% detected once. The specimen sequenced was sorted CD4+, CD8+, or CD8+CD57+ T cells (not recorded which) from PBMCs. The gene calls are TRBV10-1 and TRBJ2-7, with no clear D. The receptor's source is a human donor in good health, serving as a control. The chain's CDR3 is CASSGEVTYEQYF. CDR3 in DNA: TGCGCCAGCAGTGGTGAGGTTACCTACGAGCAGTACTTC.